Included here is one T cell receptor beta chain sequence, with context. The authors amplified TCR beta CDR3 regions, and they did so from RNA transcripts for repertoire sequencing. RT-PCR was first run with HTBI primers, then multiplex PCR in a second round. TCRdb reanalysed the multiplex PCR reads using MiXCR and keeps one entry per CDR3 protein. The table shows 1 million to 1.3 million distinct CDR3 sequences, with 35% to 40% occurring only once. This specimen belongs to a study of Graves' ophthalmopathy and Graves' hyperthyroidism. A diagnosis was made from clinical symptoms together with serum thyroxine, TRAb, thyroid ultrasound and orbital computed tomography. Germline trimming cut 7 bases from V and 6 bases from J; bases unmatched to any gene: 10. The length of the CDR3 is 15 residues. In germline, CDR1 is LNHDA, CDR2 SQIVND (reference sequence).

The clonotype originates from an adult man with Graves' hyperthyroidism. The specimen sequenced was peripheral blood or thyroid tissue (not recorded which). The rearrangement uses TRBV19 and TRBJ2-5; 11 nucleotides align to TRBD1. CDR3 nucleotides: TGTGCCAGTACTATTGGGACAGGGGGTGTAAAGACCCAGTACTTC. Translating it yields CASTIGTGGVKTQYF. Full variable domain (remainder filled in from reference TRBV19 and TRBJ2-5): DGGITQSPKYLFRKEGQNVTLSCEQNLNHDAMYWYRQDPGQGLRLIYYSQIVNDFQKGDIAEGYSVSREKKESFPLTVTSAQKNPTAFYLCASTIGTGGVKTQYFGPGTRLLVL.